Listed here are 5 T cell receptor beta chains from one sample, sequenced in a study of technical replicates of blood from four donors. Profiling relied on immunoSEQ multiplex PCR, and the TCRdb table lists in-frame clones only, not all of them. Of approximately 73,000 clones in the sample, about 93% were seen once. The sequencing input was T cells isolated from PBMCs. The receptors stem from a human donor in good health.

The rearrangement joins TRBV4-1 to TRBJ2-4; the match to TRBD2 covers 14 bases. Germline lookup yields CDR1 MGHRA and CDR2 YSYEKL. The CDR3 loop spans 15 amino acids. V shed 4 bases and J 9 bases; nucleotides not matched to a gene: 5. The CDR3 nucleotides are TGCGCCAGCAGCCTCGGGACTAGCGGGAGTGGCATTCAGTACTTC. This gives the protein CASSLGTSGSGIQYF.

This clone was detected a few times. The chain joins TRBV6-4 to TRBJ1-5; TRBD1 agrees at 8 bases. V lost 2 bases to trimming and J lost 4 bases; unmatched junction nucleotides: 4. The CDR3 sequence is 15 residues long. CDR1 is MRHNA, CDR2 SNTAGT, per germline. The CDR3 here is CASSDRRGRNQPQHF. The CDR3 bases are TGTGCCAGCAGTGACCGCAGGGGGCGGAATCAGCCCCAGCATTTT.

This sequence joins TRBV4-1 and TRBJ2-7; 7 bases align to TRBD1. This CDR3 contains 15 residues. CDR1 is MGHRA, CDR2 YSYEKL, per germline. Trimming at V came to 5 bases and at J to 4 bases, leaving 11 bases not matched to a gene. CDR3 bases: TGCGCCAGCAGCTTGCGGACAGGTAATATTTACGAGCAGTACTTC. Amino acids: CASSLRTGNIYEQYF.

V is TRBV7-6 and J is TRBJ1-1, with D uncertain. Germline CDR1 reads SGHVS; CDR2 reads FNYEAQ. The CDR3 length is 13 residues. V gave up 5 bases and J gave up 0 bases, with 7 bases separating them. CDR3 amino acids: CASSPPMNTEAFF. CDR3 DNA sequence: TGTGCCAGCAGCCCGCCTATGAACACTGAAGCTTTCTTT.

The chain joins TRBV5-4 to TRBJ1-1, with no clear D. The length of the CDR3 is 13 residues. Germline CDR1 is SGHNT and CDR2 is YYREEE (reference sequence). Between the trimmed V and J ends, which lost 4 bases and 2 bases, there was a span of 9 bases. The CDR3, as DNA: TGTGCCAGCAGCCCTATTATAAACACTGAAGCTTTCTTT. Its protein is CASSPIINTEAFF.